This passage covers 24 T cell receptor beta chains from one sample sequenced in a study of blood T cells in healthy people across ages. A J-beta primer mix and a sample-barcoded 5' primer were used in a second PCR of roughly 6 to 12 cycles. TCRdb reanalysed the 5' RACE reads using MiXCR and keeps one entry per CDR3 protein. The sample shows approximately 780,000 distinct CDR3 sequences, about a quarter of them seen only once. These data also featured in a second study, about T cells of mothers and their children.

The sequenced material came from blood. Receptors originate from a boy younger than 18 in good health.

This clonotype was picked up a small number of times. CDR3 sequence: CASSRDRVFEQYF. CDR3 coding DNA: TGTGCCAGCAGCCGGGACAGGGTCTTCGAGCAGTACTTC. This chain connects TRBV3-1 to TRBJ2-5; 9 bases map to TRBD1. The J call may not be correct, given that the DNA end is closer to TRBJ2-7. Germline-derived CDR1 and CDR2 are LGHDT and YNNKEL (reference sequence). The CDR3 runs 13 residues.

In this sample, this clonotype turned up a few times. The CDR3 DNA follows: TGTGCCAGCAGTGGAAGGGGGAATGAGCAGTTCTTC. Amino acids: CASSGRGNEQFF. The chain joins TRBV2 to TRBJ2-1; weak D call: TRBD1 (6 bases). Germline CDR1 and CDR2: SNHLY and FYNNEI. The CDR3 is 12 amino acids. V was pared by 4 bases and J by 7 bases, with 8 bases between. The full variable domain, its missing parts supplied by reference TRBV2 and TRBJ2-1, is EPEVTQTPSHQVTQMGQEVILRCVPISNHLYFYWYRQILGQKVEFLVSFYNNEISEKSEIFDDQFSVERPDGSNFTLKIRSTKLEDSAMYFCASSGRGNEQFFGPGTRLTVL.

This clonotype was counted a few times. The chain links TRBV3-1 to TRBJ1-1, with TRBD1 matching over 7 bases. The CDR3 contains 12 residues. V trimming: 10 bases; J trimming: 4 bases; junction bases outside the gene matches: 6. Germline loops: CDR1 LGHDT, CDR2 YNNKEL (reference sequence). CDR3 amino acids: CATEGAGTEAFF. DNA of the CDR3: TGTGCCACAGAGGGGGCGGGCACTGAAGCTTTCTTT. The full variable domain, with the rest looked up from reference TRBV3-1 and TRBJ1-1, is DTAVSQTPKYLVTQMGNDKSIKCEQNLGHDTMYWYKQDSKKFLKIMFSYNNKELIINETVPNRFSPKSPDKAHLNLHINSLELGDSAVYFCATEGAGTEAFFGQGTRLTVV.

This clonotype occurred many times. The chain's CDR3 is CASRDRGRDEQYF. The CDR3 nucleotides read TGTGCCAGCAGGGACAGGGGCAGGGACGAGCAGTACTTC. This chain links TRBV6-6 with TRBJ2-7, with TRBD1 matching over 9 bases. Trimming at V came to 6 bases and at J to 5 bases, leaving 5 bases not matched to a gene. The CDR3 consists of 13 residues. Germline CDR1 MNHNY, CDR2 SVGAGI (reference sequence).

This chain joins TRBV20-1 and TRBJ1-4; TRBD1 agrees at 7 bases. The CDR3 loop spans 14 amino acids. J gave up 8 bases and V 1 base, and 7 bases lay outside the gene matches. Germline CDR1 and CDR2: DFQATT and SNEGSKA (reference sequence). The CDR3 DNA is TGCAGTGCTAGAGTGCAGGGGGGGGACGAAAAACTGTTTTTT. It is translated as CSARVQGGDEKLFF.

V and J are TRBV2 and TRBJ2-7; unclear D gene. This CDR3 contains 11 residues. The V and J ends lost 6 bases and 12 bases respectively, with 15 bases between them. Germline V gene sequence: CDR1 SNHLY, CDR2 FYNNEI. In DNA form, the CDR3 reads TGTGCCAGCAGAGGCTCCGAGACGCCGTACTTC. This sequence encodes CASRGSETPYF.

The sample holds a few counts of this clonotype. The CDR3 loop reads CASSLVEGDYNEQFF. The CDR3 DNA follows: TGTGCCAGCAGCTTAGTTGAGGGGGACTACAATGAGCAGTTCTTC. The chain carries TRBV7-9 and TRBJ2-1; tentative D call: TRBD1 (6 bases). From germline, CDR1 is SEHNR and CDR2 FQNEAQ (reference sequence). The CDR3 has 15 residues. Trimming pared 1 base from V and 3 bases from J, leaving 10 bases between.

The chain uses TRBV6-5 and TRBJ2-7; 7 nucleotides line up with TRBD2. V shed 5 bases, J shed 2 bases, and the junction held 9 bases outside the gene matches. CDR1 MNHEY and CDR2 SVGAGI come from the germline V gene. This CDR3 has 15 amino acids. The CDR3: CASSTFGGGPYEQYF. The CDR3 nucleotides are TGTGCCAGCAGTACCTTTGGCGGGGGACCCTACGAGCAGTACTTC.

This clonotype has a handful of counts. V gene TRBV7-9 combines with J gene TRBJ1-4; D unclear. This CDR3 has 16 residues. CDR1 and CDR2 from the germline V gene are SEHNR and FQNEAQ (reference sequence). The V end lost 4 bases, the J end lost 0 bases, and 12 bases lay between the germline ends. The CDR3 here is CASSSDGLATNEKLFF. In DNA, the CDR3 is TGTGCCAGCAGCTCGGACGGACTTGCAACTAATGAAAAACTGTTTTTT. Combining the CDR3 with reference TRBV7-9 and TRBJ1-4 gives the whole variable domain DTGVSQNPRHKITKRGQNVTFRCDPISEHNRLYWYRQTLGQGPEFLTYFQNEAQLEKSRLLSDRFSAERPKGSFSTLEIQRTEQGDSAMYLCASSSDGLATNEKLFFGSGTQLSVL.

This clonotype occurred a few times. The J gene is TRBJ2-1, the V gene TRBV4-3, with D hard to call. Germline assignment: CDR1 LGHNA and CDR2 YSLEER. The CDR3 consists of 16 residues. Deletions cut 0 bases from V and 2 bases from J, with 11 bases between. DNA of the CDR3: TGCGCCAGCAGCCAAGAGAGCGCTGCCACCTACAATGAGCAGTTCTTC. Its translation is CASSQESAATYNEQFF.

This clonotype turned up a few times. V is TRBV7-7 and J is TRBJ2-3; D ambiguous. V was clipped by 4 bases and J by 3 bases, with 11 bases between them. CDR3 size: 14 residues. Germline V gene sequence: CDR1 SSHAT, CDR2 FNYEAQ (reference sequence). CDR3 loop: CASSSKVGTDTQYF. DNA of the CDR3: TGTGCCAGCAGCTCTAAGGTCGGGACAGATACGCAGTATTTT. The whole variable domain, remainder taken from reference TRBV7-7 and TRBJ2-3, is GAGVSQSPRYKVTKRGQDVTLRCDPISSHATLYWYQQALGQGPEFLTYFNYEAQPDKSGLPSDRFSAERPEGSISTLTIQRTEQRDSAMYRCASSSKVGTDTQYFGPGTRLTVL.

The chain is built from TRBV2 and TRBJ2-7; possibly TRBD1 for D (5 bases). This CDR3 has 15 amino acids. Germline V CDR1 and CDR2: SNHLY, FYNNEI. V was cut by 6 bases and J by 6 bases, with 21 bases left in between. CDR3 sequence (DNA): TGTGCCAGCAGCGCAACACAGGAACCCGCGGCCGAGCAGTACTTC. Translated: CASSATQEPAAEQYF.

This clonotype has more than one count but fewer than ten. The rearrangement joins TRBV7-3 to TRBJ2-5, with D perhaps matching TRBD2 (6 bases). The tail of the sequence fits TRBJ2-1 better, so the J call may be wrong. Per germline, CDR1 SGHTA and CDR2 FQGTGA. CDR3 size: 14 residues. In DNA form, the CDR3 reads TGTGCCAGCAGCTTAAGGGGGGTAGAGGATGAGCAGTTCTTC. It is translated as CASSLRGVEDEQFF.

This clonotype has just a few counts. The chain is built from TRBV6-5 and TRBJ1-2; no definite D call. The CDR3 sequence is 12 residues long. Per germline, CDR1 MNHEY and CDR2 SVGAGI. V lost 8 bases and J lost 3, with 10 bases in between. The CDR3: CASGPMDYGYTF. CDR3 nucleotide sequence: TGTGCCAGCGGACCGATGGACTATGGCTACACCTTC.

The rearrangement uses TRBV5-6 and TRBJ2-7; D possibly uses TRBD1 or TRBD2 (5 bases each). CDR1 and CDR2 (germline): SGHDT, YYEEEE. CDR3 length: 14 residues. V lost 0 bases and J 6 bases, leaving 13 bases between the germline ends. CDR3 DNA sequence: TGTGCCAGCAGCTTGGGCACGGGGCCAGTCGAGCAGTACTTC. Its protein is CASSLGTGPVEQYF.

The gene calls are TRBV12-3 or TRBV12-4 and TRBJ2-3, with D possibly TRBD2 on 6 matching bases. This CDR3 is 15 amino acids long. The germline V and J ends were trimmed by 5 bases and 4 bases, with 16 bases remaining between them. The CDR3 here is CASSRRGPNADTQYF. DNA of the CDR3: TGTGCCAGCAGTCGGAGGGGCCCTAATGCAGATACGCAGTATTTT.

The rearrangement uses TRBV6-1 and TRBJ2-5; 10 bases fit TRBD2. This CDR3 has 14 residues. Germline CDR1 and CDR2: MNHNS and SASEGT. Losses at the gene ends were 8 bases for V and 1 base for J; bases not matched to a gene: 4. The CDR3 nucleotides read TGTGCCAGCCTGACTAGCGGGCTCCAAGAGACCCAGTACTTC. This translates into CASLTSGLQETQYF.

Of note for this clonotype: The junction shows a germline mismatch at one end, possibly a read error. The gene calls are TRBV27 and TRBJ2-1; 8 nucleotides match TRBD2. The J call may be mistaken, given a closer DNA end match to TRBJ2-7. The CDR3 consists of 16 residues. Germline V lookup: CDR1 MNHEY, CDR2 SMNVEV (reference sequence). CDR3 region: CASSLSSGEISYEQYF. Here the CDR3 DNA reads TGTGCCAGTAGTTTAAGTAGCGGGGAAATCTCCTACGAGCAGTACTTC.

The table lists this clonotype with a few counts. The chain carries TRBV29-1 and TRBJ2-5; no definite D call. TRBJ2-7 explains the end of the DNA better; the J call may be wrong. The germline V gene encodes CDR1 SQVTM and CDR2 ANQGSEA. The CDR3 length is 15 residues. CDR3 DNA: TGCAGCGTTGTTCTCCCTAGTGCCAATCCCCTCGAGCAGTACTTC. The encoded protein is CSVVLPSANPLEQYF.

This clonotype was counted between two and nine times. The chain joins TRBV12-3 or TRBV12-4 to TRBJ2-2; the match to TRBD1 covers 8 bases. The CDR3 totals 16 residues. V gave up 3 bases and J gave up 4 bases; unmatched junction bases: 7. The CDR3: CASSFPAGGGTGELFF. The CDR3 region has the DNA TGTGCCAGCAGTTTCCCGGCAGGGGGCGGCACCGGGGAGCTGTTTTTT.

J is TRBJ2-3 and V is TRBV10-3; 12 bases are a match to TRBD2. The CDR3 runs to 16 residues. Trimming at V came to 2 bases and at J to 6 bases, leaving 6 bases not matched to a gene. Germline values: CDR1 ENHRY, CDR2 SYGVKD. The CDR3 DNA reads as TGTGCCATCAGTGAGACAGGACTAGCGGGGAAGGATACGCAGTATTTT. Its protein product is CAISETGLAGKDTQYF.

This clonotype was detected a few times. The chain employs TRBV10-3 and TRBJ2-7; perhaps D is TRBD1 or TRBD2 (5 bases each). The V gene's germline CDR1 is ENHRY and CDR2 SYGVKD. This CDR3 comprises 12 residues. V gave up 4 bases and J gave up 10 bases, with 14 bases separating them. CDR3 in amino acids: CAISAAGTGQYF. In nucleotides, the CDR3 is TGTGCCATCAGTGCGGCAGGGACGGGTCAGTACTTC.

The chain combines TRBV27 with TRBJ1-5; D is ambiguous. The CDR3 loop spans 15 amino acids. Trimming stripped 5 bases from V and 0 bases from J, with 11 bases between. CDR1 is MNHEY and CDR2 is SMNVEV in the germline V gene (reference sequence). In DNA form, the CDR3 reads TGTGCCAGCAGTCCGACATTGAATAGCAATCAGCCCCAGCATTTT. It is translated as CASSPTLNSNQPQHF.

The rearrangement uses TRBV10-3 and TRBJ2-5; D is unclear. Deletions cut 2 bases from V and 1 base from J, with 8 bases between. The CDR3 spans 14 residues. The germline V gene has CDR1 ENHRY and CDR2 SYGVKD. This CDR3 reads CAISEQAGQETQYF. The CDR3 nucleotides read TGTGCCATCAGTGAGCAGGCAGGCCAAGAGACCCAGTACTTC.